This is a list of T cell receptor beta chains from one sample in a study of T cell responses to AZD1222 COVID-19 vaccine. Repertoires were generated with immunoSEQ multiplex PCR, while TCRdb's copy carries only in-frame clones and drops some. The sample holds 150,000 to 180,000 clones, about 88% seen once. Sequences were derived from peripheral blood, sampled on day 0 of AZD1222 vaccination. The receptors derive from an adult in good health. Each CDR3 is given with its conserved first and last residue. Size tells how often a clone was seen (once, few, many) or the class of an expanded clone, and some rows leave it out.

clone_size j_call v_call cdr3_length cdr3_aa
NA TRBJ1-1 TRBV6-5 13 CASSPRDPTGAFF
NA TRBJ1-2 TRBV5-1 14 CASSLATGTAGYTF
NA TRBJ2-5 TRBV19 16 CASSIVGTSGGETQYF
NA TRBJ2-7 TRBV7-9 12 CASSGMVNEQYF
NA TRBJ1-1 TRBV6-5 10 CARVRVEAFF
NA TRBJ1-3 TRBV19 16 CASSIRAQSSGNTIYF
few TRBJ2-1 TRBV28 15 CASSLGAGGGNEQFF
NA TRBJ2-3 TRBV5-1 14 CASSVQGVGDTQYF
NA TRBJ1-1 TRBV28 17 CASSSPRGGMGYTEAFF
NA TRBJ2-7 TRBV9 15 CASSVTGARATEQYF
NA TRBJ1-6 TRBV19 16 CASSIAHGSYNSPLHF
NA TRBJ2-7 TRBV5-6 14 CASSLRTGLYEQYF
NA TRBJ1-1 TRBV6-5 15 CASSYLTGGGTEAFF
NA TRBJ1-6 TRBV19 14 CASSIGQHNSPLHF
NA TRBJ2-5 TRBV3-1/TRBV3-2 14 CASSQLAGRETQYF
NA TRBJ1-5 TRBV19 13 CASRDQGGQPQHF
NA TRBJ2-1 TRBV3-1/TRBV3-2 17 CASSPPPASGGENEQFF
NA TRBJ1-1 TRBV6-6 13 CASSYSTGTEAFF
NA TRBJ1-2 TRBV3-1/TRBV3-2 13 CASGQAGAYGYTF
once TRBJ2-2 TRBV4-3 12 CASGRDTGELFF
NA TRBJ1-2 TRBV12-3/TRBV12-4 13 CASNGYRGLGYTF
NA TRBJ1-2 TRBV7-9 13 CASSLSFGGDYTF
few TRBJ2-7 TRBV5-6 15 CASSRLAGGTYEQYF
few TRBJ2-5 TRBV19 15 CASSIRQGAQETQYF
NA TRBJ1-3 TRBV10-3 16 CAISESQGASGNTIYF
NA TRBJ1-6 TRBV7-2 14 CASSTSSYNSPLHF
NA TRBJ2-7 TRBV5-1 13 CASSSGQGGEQYF
once TRBJ2-7 TRBV5-6 14 CASSFYRGSYEQYF
NA TRBJ1-2 TRBV5-6 15 CASSHWDRENYGYTF
NA TRBJ2-1 TRBV5-1 15 CASSPGLVAYNEQFF
NA TRBJ2-7 TRBV6-6 16 CASSRSIAGQAYEQYF
NA TRBJ1-2 TRBV2 8 CARQGEDF
few TRBJ2-2 TRBV7-6 16 CASSKSTGTNTGELFF
NA TRBJ2-2 TRBV15 14 CATFPGGNTGELFF
NA TRBJ1-3 TRBV6-1 16 CASSEMGGQVGNTIYF
NA TRBJ1-2 TRBV7-8 13 CASSSGQLYGYTF
NA TRBJ1-4 TRBV4-3 16 CASSQDLGGAKEKLFF
NA TRBJ1-5 TRBV3-1/TRBV3-2 16 CASSQSSAGGNQPQHF
NA TRBJ2-5 TRBV6-2/TRBV6-3 17 CASSIDGGTSLGKTQYF
NA TRBJ2-3 TRBV13 15 CASSSSQVHPDTQYF
NA TRBJ1-5 TRBV6-2/TRBV6-3 13 CASSYDRGGSQHF
NA TRBJ2-5 TRBV9 17 CASSVGVQLAGKETQYF
NA TRBJ2-5 TRBV12-5 16 CASGLSDRGFSGTQYF
NA TRBJ1-1 TRBV5-5 16 CASSFGQGALNTEAFF
NA TRBJ2-1 TRBV27 15 CASSLGRESYNEQFF
NA TRBJ1-6 TRBV9 17 CASNPGTSSSYNSPLHF
NA TRBJ1-1 TRBV19 12 CAIPPSGQEAFF
NA TRBJ1-4 TRBV5-4 17 CASSLFSGAGTNEKLFF